This entry concerns a single T cell receptor beta chain. The antigen remains undetermined. This entry belongs to a study of early T cells in non-severe SARS-CoV-2 infection. Study as a whole: Bulk RNA from unsorted whole blood was sequenced; chains were unpaired. General study findings and limits: Matches to VDJdb favored anti-spike CD8 responses and missed private and CD4 specificities.

The CDR3 contains 14 residues. Germline V lookup: CDR1 MNHEY, CDR2 SMNVEV (reference sequence). V dropped 6 bases and J dropped 9; count of bases not matched to a gene: 10. Researchers attached unique molecular identifiers to individual cDNA molecules. A single record per CDR3 protein comes from TCRdb applying MiXCR to the 5' RACE reads. The sample yields 55,000 to 65,000 distinct CDR3 sequences, 8.9% seen once. Sequenced input: whole blood. The V gene is TRBV27, the J gene TRBJ2-1, with 8 bases lining up with TRBD1. The TCR was taken from an adult who was a healthcare worker with PCR-confirmed SARS-CoV-2 infection or an uninfected control (not recorded which). The CDR3 sequence: CASSQGATMREQFF. CDR3 DNA: TGTGCCAGCAGCCAGGGGGCCACAATGCGTGAGCAGTTCTTC.